This TCR beta chain came from a study of blood T cell repertoires in COVID-19. For the study at large: Acute-phase and convalescent COVID-19 samples originated in the United States, Italy and Spain. In each case, the material was cDNA or gDNA derived from T cells, B-cell-depleted T cells, or PBMCs.

Across about two dozen US areas, participants ranged in age from about 18 to 100 years. Germline-derived CDR1 and CDR2 are LNHDA and SQIVND (reference sequence). V gave up 3 bases and J gave up 9 bases, with 21 bases separating them. This CDR3 has 17 amino acids. Original methodology: The authors estimated nucleated cell counts from reference gene primer amplification. Some clones are missing from TCRdb's copy, which holds only in-frame ones; the method was immunoSEQ multiplex PCR. V, J and clone size reflect that table, while D and trimming were determined from the DNA. Among approximately 390,000 clones listed, approximately 91% were seen once.

The chain has TRBV19 and TRBJ1-6; tentative D call: TRBD1 (6 bases). Material for sequencing was PBMCs or T cells enriched from blood (not recorded which). The sequence was collected from a woman in her 40s with acute COVID-19. The CDR3 bases are TGTGCCAGTAGTATCGGGTTCGGGGGGCGCATGGGTTCACCCCTCCACTTT. It translates to CASSIGFGGRMGSPLHF. The complete variable domain, with remaining parts taken from reference TRBV19 and TRBJ1-6, reads DGGITQSPKYLFRKEGQNVTLSCEQNLNHDAMYWYRQDPGQGLRLIYYSQIVNDFQKGDIAEGYSVSREKKESFPLTVTSAQKNPTAFYLCASSIGFGGRMGSPLHFGNGTRLTVT.